Listed below are T cell receptor beta chains from one sample, sequenced in a study of synovial regulatory T cells in juvenile arthritis. Some clones are missing from TCRdb's copy, which holds only in-frame ones; the method was immunoSEQ multiplex PCR. The sample's table shows about 9,900 clones. Sequencing was done on a sample of Treg cells from blood. The source is a donor aged 2 to 35 with juvenile idiopathic arthritis. Both conserved end residues are part of each CDR3. Clone sizes are given selectively: once, few, many, or a class where the clone is expanded.

>TRBV10-3|TRBJ1-2|.
CAISDQTGPRDTGYTF
>TRBV7-2|TRBJ2-7|.
CASSLGYSGRPEQYF
>TRBV10-2|TRBJ2-1|.
CASSESNRAGNEQFF
>TRBV6-1|TRBJ1-2|.
CASSEPGTGYGYTF
>TRBV10-3|TRBJ1-4|medium-sized
CAISGGDEKLFF
>TRBV11-2|TRBJ1-1|.
CASKTGTGYRATEAFF
>TRBV6-5|TRBJ1-3|medium-sized
CASRTRGSGNTIYF
>TRBV4-1|TRBJ2-5|.
CASSQGASGRGTQYF
>TRBV5-4|TRBJ1-5|.
CASSLNGSPQHF
>TRBV2|TRBJ1-5|.
CASREHGEPQHF
>TRBV2|TRBJ1-5|.
CASSEARGHNQPQHF
>TRBV5-4|TRBJ1-1|.
CASSGGVGTEAFF
>TRBV10-3|TRBJ2-5|.
CAIRRTSDVETQYF
>TRBV5-6|TRBJ2-5|.
CASSLGWAGEETQHF
>TRBV27|TRBJ1-6|.
CASNRKGSSYNSPLHF